The clone carrying this TCR beta chain was counted a few times. This sample was taken from a study of patients and donors after allogeneic stem cell transplantation. Trimming cost V 6 bases and J 7 bases, with 7 bases left between them. The CDR3 is 11 amino acids. Germline CDR1 and CDR2: MNHEY and SMNVEV (reference sequence). From the RT-PCR reads, TCRdb called clonotypes with MiXCR, one entry per CDR3 protein. Of roughly 880,000 distinct CDR3 sequences in the sample, roughly 18% were seen once. The genes are TRBV27 and TRBJ2-4; D remains unclear. This clonotype was obtained from a human donor who was either an allogeneic HSCT recipient or a stem cell or donor lymphocyte infusion donor (not recorded which). It is not recorded whose cells these are; they may come from a transplant donor. Material for sequencing was blood, either unsorted or a sorted T cell fraction (not recorded which). The CDR3 protein is CASRRTNIQYF. The DNA for the CDR3 is TGTGCCAGCAGGAGAACCAACATTCAGTACTTC.